Listed below are T cell receptor beta chains from one sample, sequenced in a study of technical replicates of blood from a few donors. Data came from immunoSEQ multiplex PCR; TCRdb stores just in-frame clones and leaves some out. The profile covers around 50,000 clones, with about 96% appearing a single time and about 0.37% taken by the ten largest. Sequencing was done on a sample of T cells isolated from PBMCs. The receptors originated from a human donor in good health. Each CDR3 is given with its conserved first and last residue. The D gene is left open where the match is weak. Rows may omit the clone size; those that give it use once, few, many or a size class.

j_call | d_call | clone_size | v_call | cdr3_length | cdr3_nt | cdr3_aa
TRBJ2-1 | - | - | TRBV15 | 16 | TGTGCCACCAGCAGAGATTTGGGAGGCTCCTACAATGAGCAGTTCTTC | CATSRDLGGSYNEQFF
TRBJ1-2 | - | - | TRBV9 | 13 | TGTGCCAGCAGCCCTCAGGGTTTGGATGGCTACACCTTC | CASSPQGLDGYTF
TRBJ2-5 | TRBD2 | - | TRBV5-6 | 16 | TGTGCCAGCAGCTTAAGACTAGCGGGAGTGGCAGAGACCCAGTACTTC | CASSLRLAGVAETQYF
TRBJ2-5 | - | once | TRBV10-3 | 12 | TGTGCCATCAGTGAAAGGGGGGAGACCCAGTACTTC | CAISERGETQYF
TRBJ2-7 | TRBD1 | once | TRBV13 | 14 | TGTGCCAGCAGCCTCTGGGACAGCTCCTACGAGCAGTACTTC | CASSLWDSSYEQYF
TRBJ2-2 | - | - | TRBV7-2 | 13 | TGTGCCAGCAGCTTAGTACTAGCCGGGGAGCTGTTTTTT | CASSLVLAGELFF
TRBJ2-2 | - | once | TRBV6-5 | 15 | TGTGCCAGCAGACGTAGCACAGGAACCACCGGGGAGCTGTTTTTT | CASRRSTGTTGELFF
TRBJ1-1 | - | - | TRBV11-3 | 14 | TGTGCCAGCAGCTCCAGGGGACAGAACACTGAAGCTTTCTTT | CASSSRGQNTEAFF
TRBJ2-5 | - | - | TRBV7-9 | 12 | TGTGCCAGCAGCTTTCAACGGGAGACCCAGTACTTC | CASSFQRETQYF
TRBJ1-1 | - | few | TRBV11-2 | 14 | TGTGCCAGCAGCTTAAATCGGGGAGCCACTGAAGCTTTCTTT | CASSLNRGATEAFF
TRBJ1-1 | - | once | TRBV30 | 13 | TGTGCCTGGAGTGTACGGAGGAACACTGAAGCTTTCTTT | CAWSVRRNTEAFF
TRBJ1-2 | TRBD1 | once | TRBV27 | 13 | TGTGCCAGCAGCCCAGGGGGTGGCTATGGCTACACCTTC | CASSPGGGYGYTF
TRBJ2-2 | - | once | TRBV2 | 16 | TGTGCCAGCAGTGAAAGGCCTAGAACGAACACCGGGGAGCTGTTTTTT | CASSERPRTNTGELFF
TRBJ2-2 | TRBD2 | - | TRBV19 | 15 | TGTGCCAGTAGTAGGGGGGGAGGGGACACCGGGGAGCTGTTTTTT | CASSRGGGDTGELFF
TRBJ2-1 | TRBD2 | - | TRBV30 | 13 | TGTGCCTGGAGGACAGCGGGAGGGCCTCGGGAGTTCTTC | CAWRTAGGPREFF
TRBJ2-3 | TRBD2 | once | TRBV27 | 17 | TGTGCCAGCAATAGGGGGCTAGCGGGAGGATTGTTAGATACGCAGTATTTT | CASNRGLAGGLLDTQYF
TRBJ1-1 | - | - | TRBV9 | 14 | TGTGCCAGCAGCGCAAGGGGACAGAACACTGAAGCTTTCTTT | CASSARGQNTEAFF
TRBJ2-6 | TRBD2 | - | TRBV18 | 18 | TGTGCCAGCTCACCCCAACTAGCGGGAGGACAAGGGGCCAACGTCCTGACTTTC | CASSPQLAGGQGANVLTF
TRBJ2-3 | - | - | TRBV12-1 | 14 | TGTGCCAGCAGCTTTGAGGACAGGGCAGATACGCAGTATTTT | CASSFEDRADTQYF
TRBJ1-2 | TRBD1 | - | TRBV2 | 13 | TGTGCCAGCAGTGACGACAGGGCCTATGGCTACACCTTC | CASSDDRAYGYTF
TRBJ1-1 | - | - | TRBV7-9 | 13 | TGTGCCAGCAGCTTGGCCATAAACACTGAAGCTTTCTTT | CASSLAINTEAFF
TRBJ1-4 | TRBD1 | - | TRBV27 | 18 | TGTGCCAGCAGTTTGTTTGGACAGGGGGCCTTGGCTAATGAAAAACTGTTTTTT | CASSLFGQGALANEKLFF
TRBJ2-4 | - | once | TRBV7-2 | 15 | TGTGCCAGCAGCTCCTTGAGCGCCAGCCAAAACATTCAGTACTTC | CASSSLSASQNIQYF
TRBJ2-7 | - | - | TRBV19 | 9 | TGTGCCGCTCCATTCGGGCAGTACTTC | CAAPFGQYF
TRBJ2-7 | - | - | TRBV5-6 | 14 | TGTGCCAGCAGCTTTCCAGGGTCCCTATACGAGCAGTACTTC | CASSFPGSLYEQYF
TRBJ2-5 | - | - | TRBV5-1 | 15 | TGCGCCAGCAGCTTGGCCCAACTTTCCGGAGAGACCCAGTACTTC | CASSLAQLSGETQYF
TRBJ2-3 | TRBD2 | - | TRBV2 | 16 | TGTGCCAGCAGTCGTAGCGGGAGGCCACCGACCTATACGCAGTATTTT | CASSRSGRPPTYTQYF